This is a list of T cell receptor beta chains from one sample in a study of response to subunit inactivated influenza vaccine. MiXCR, run by TCRdb on the RT-PCR reads, gives a single entry per CDR3 protein. The sample lists more than 450,000 distinct CDR3 sequences; approximately 12% were seen once. Source: PBMCs from blood, taken on the day of vaccination. Receptors were obtained from a man in his forties or fifties who received an inactivated influenza vaccine. Each CDR3 is given with its conserved first and last residue. The D gene is left open where the match is weak. Expanded clones are given a class, and other clones once, few, many or no size at all.

V: TRBV12-3/TRBV12-4; size: few; J: TRBJ2-3; D: NA; DNA: TGTGCCAGCAGCTACAGTCCGGTAGTGGGCACAGATACGCAGTATTTT; CDR3: CASSYSPVVGTDTQYF
V: TRBV7-6; size: few; J: TRBJ1-2; D: NA; DNA: TGTGCCAGCAGCTTAGCGTCGGGGGTAGACTATGGCTACACCTTC; CDR3: CASSLASGVDYGYTF
V: TRBV18; size: NA; J: TRBJ2-7; D: NA; DNA: TGTGCCAGCTCACCCAATCGAGGTCGTTTGGGGTACGAGCAGTACTTC; CDR3: CASSPNRGRLGYEQYF
V: TRBV13; size: NA; J: TRBJ2-5; D: TRBD2; DNA: TGTGCCAGCAGCTTAGGCATGGGACTAGCACAAGAGACCCAGTACTTC; CDR3: CASSLGMGLAQETQYF
V: TRBV6-1; size: few; J: TRBJ1-2; D: NA; DNA: TGTGCCAGTGGACTTACCTCCAGGACGTATGGCTACACCTTC; CDR3: CASGLTSRTYGYTF
V: TRBV7-9; size: NA; J: TRBJ2-7; D: NA; DNA: TGTGCCAGCAGCTTCCGGCACTCCTACGAGCAGTACTTC; CDR3: CASSFRHSYEQYF
V: TRBV7-2; size: many; J: TRBJ2-5; D: NA; DNA: TGTGCCAGCAGCTTAGTCCAGGAAGAGACCCAGTACTTC; CDR3: CASSLVQEETQYF
V: TRBV5-5; size: NA; J: TRBJ2-7; D: TRBD2; DNA: TGTGCCAGCAGCTTGCTTGAGACTAGCTTTGACGAGCAGTACTTC; CDR3: CASSLLETSFDEQYF
V: TRBV6-4; size: few; J: TRBJ2-2; D: NA; DNA: TGTGCCAGCAGTGACGACGTCGGGGAGCTGTTTTTT; CDR3: CASSDDVGELFF
V: TRBV12-3/TRBV12-4; size: few; J: TRBJ2-7; D: TRBD2; DNA: TGTGCCAGCAGTTTAGGTTGGACTAGCGGGCCCTACGAGCAGTACTTC; CDR3: CASSLGWTSGPYEQYF
V: TRBV7-7; size: few; J: TRBJ2-7; D: NA; DNA: TGTGCTAGCAGCTTAGGAACTGATGGGGTGCAGTACTTC; CDR3: CASSLGTDGVQYF
V: TRBV5-1; size: NA; J: TRBJ2-2; D: NA; DNA: TGCGCCAGCAGCTTGGATTGGGTTTACACCGGGGAGCTGTTTTTT; CDR3: CASSLDWVYTGELFF
V: TRBV10-2; size: NA; J: TRBJ1-5; D: NA; DNA: TGCGCCAGCAGCTCGGGACGTATTCCCCAGCCCCAGCATTTT; CDR3: CASSSGRIPQPQHF
V: TRBV6-2/TRBV6-3; size: NA; J: TRBJ2-7; D: NA; DNA: TGTGCCAGCAGGGATCCGGGGCGCAGCTACGAGCAGTACTTC; CDR3: CASRDPGRSYEQYF
V: TRBV10-3; size: NA; J: TRBJ2-1; D: NA; DNA: TGTGCCATCAGTGAGTACAGAGGAGGGAGCCCCTACAATGAGCAGTTCTTC; CDR3: CAISEYRGGSPYNEQFF
V: TRBV9; size: NA; J: TRBJ2-3; D: NA; DNA: TGTGCCAGCAGCCTTGGCCCGGGGGGCCGGAATCAGCCCCAGTATTTT; CDR3: CASSLGPGGRNQPQYF
V: TRBV6-1; size: NA; J: TRBJ1-2; D: NA; DNA: TGTGCCAGCAGTGAAGCGCTTCTGAGGCAGCTCCTCCCGTTCTTC; CDR3: CASSEALLRQLLPFF
V: TRBV12-3/TRBV12-4; size: many; J: TRBJ2-1; D: NA; DNA: TGTGCCAGTCTCATCGGGGCGAGCTCCTACAATGAGCAGTTCTTC; CDR3: CASLIGASSYNEQFF
V: TRBV6-2/TRBV6-3; size: many; J: TRBJ2-2; D: TRBD2; DNA: TGTGCCAGCGGGGACCGGACTAGCGGGGTCACCGGGGAGCTGTTTTTT; CDR3: CASGDRTSGVTGELFF
V: TRBV4-1; size: few; J: TRBJ2-3; D: NA; DNA: TGCGCCAGCAGCCAAGAGTTAGGTACGCAGTATTTT; CDR3: CASSQELGTQYF
V: TRBV30; size: NA; J: TRBJ2-7; D: TRBD1; DNA: TGTGCCAGCGGGACAGGGATCTCCTACGAGCAGTACTTC; CDR3: CASGTGISYEQYF
V: TRBV29-1; size: few; J: TRBJ1-2; D: NA; DNA: TGCAGCACCCTTAAAAGGGGGTCCTATGGCTACACCTTC; CDR3: CSTLKRGSYGYTF
V: TRBV5-5; size: few; J: TRBJ2-7; D: TRBD1; DNA: TGTGCCAGCAGCTCCCCGGGACAGCCCTACGAGCAGTACTTC; CDR3: CASSSPGQPYEQYF
V: TRBV6-1; size: NA; J: TRBJ2-7; D: NA; DNA: TGTGCCAGCAGGGACGACAGTAAGTCCTACGAGCAGTACTTC; CDR3: CASRDDSKSYEQYF
V: TRBV12-3/TRBV12-4; size: NA; J: TRBJ2-5; D: NA; DNA: TGTGCCAGCAGTTCTGGGGGCGCGGAGACCCAGTACTTC; CDR3: CASSSGGAETQYF
V: TRBV5-1; size: NA; J: TRBJ1-1; D: NA; DNA: TGCGCCAGCAGCTACCTTTCGGGGGCGAACACTGAAGCTTTCTTT; CDR3: CASSYLSGANTEAFF
V: TRBV6-1; size: few; J: TRBJ2-3; D: NA; DNA: TGTGCCAGCAGTCGTGGCGGCCTTGAAGGTACGCAGTATTTT; CDR3: CASSRGGLEGTQYF
V: TRBV9; size: NA; J: TRBJ1-1; D: NA; DNA: TGTGCCAGCAGCGTAAACACTGAAGCTTTCTTT; CDR3: CASSVNTEAFF